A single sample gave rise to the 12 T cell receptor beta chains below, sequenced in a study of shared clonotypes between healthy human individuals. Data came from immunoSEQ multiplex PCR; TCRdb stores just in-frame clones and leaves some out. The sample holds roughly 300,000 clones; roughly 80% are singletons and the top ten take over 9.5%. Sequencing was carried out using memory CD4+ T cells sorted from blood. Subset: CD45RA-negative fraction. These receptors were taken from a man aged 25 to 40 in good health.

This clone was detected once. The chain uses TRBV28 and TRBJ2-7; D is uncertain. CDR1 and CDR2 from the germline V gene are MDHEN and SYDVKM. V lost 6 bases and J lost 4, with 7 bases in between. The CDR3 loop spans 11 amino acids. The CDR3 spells CASSEEYEQYF. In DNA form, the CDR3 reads TGTGCCAGCAGCGAGGAATACGAGCAGTACTTC.

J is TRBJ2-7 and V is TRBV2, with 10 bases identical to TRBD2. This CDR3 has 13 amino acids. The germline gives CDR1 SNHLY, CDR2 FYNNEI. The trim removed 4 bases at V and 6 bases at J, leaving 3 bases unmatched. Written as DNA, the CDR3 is TGTGCCAGCAGTGGAAGCGGGAGGGGCGAGCAGTACTTC. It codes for CASSGSGRGEQYF. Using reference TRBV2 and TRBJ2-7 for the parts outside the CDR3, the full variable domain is EPEVTQTPSHQVTQMGQEVILRCVPISNHLYFYWYRQILGQKVEFLVSFYNNEISEKSEIFDDQFSVERPDGSNFTLKIRSTKLEDSAMYFCASSGSGRGEQYFGPGTRLTVT.

CDR3 protein: CASSLAGAGTETQYF. The DNA for the CDR3 is TGTGCCAGCAGCTTGGCCGGGGCAGGGACAGAGACCCAGTACTTC. This chain links TRBV5-5 with TRBJ2-5; D could derive from TRBD1 or TRBD2 (5 bases each). The germline V gene encodes CDR1 SGHKS and CDR2 YYEKEE (reference sequence). This CDR3 is built from 15 residues. V gave up 0 bases and J gave up 4 bases, with 13 bases separating them.

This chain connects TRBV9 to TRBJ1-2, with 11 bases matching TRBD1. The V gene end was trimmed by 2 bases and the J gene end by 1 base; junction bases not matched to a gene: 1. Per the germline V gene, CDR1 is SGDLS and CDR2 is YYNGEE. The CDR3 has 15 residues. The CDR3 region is CASSVGTGGNYGYTF. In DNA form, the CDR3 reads TGTGCCAGCAGCGTGGGGACAGGGGGTAACTATGGCTACACCTTC.

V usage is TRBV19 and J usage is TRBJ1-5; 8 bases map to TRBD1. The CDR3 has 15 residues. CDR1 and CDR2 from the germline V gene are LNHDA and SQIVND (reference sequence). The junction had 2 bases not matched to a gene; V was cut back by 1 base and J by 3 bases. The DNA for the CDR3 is TGTGCCAGTAGTATAGGACAGGGGTACAATCAGCCCCAGCATTTT. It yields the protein CASSIGQGYNQPQHF.

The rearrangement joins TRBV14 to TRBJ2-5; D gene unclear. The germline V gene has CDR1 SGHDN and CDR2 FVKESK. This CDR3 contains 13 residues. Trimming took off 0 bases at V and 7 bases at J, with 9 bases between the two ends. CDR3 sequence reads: CASSQDYGLTQYF. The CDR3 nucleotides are TGTGCCAGCAGCCAAGATTACGGGCTGACCCAGTACTTC.

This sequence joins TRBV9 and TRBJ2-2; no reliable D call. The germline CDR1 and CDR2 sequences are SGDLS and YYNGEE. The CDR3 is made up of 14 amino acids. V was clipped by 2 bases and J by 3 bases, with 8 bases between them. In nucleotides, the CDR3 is TGTGCCAGCAGCGTGGGCCCGGACACCGGGGAGCTGTTTTTT. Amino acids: CASSVGPDTGELFF.

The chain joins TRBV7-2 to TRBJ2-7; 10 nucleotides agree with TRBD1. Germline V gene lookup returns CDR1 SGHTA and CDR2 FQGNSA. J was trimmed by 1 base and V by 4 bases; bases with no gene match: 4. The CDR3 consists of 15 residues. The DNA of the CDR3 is TGTGCCAGCAGCTCGAGACAGGGGGCTTCCTACGAGCAGTACTTC. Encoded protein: CASSSRQGASYEQYF.

CDR3 sequence reads: CASNPTGGEQYF. The CDR3 DNA is TGCGCCAGCAACCCGACAGGGGGCGAGCAGTACTTC. The chain employs TRBV10-2 and TRBJ2-7, with 9 positions matching TRBD1. The CDR3 sequence is 12 residues long. The V gene end was trimmed by 7 bases and the J gene end by 6 bases; junction bases not matched to a gene: 4. Germline CDR1 reads WSHSY; CDR2 reads SAAADI.

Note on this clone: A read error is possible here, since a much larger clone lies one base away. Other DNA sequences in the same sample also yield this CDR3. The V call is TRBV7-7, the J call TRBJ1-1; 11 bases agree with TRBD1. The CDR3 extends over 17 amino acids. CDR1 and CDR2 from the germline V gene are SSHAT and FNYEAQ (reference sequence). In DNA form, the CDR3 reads TGCGCTAGCAGCTCCGGGACAGGGGGGGCCAGGAACACTGAAGCTTTCTTT. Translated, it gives CASSSGTGGARNTEAFF.

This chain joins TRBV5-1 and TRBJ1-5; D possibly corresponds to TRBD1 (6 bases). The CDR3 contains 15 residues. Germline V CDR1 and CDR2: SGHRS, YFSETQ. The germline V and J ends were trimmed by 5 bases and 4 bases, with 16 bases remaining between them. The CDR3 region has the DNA TGCGCCAGCAGTACGACAGGATTGGCAAATCAGCCCCAGCATTTT. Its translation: CASSTTGLANQPQHF.

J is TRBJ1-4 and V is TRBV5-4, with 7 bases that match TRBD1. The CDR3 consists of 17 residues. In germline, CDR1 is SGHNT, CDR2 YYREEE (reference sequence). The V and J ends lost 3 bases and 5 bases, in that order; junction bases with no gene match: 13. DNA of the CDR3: TGTGCCAGCAGCTCCTTAACGAGACAGGGCGGGAATGAAAAACTGTTTTTT. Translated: CASSSLTRQGGNEKLFF.